A single sample is the source of the 2 T cell receptor beta chains below, sequenced in a study of shared clonotypes between healthy human individuals. Assay: immunoSEQ multiplex PCR; the TCRdb copy retains only in-frame clones and omits some. The data show some 1 million clones, about 75% seen once. The sequencing input was memory CD4+ T cells sorted from blood. Subset reported: CD45RA-negative fraction. These TCRs come from a man aged 18 to 35 in good health.

V is TRBV30 and J is TRBJ1-2; D is undetermined. With 0 bases removed from V and 7 bases from J, the gap between germline ends came to 12 bases. Germline V gene lookup returns CDR1 GTSNPN and CDR2 SVGIG (reference sequence). The CDR3 extends over 13 amino acids. The CDR3 loop is CAWSVSDSLGYTF. The CDR3 DNA follows: TGTGCCTGGAGTGTTTCGGATTCCCTTGGCTACACCTTC.

V and J are TRBV21-1 and TRBJ2-7; the table assigns TRBD1, which was not confirmed against the DNA. TRBV21-1 is classified as a pseudogene. CDR3 length: 15 amino acids. The CDR3 is CASSGVGQGWGEQYF. The CDR3 bases are TGTGCCAGCAGCGGAGTAGGACAGGGATGGGGCGAGCAGTACTTC.